The present entry profiles one T cell receptor (beta chain) with its context. Its antigen is currently unknown. This CDR3 is also generated by other DNA sequences in the sample. This sample was taken from a study of shared clonotypes between healthy human individuals. The wider study: Per-donor plates numbered three CD4 naive, three CD4 memory, two CD8 naive and one CD8 memory. General observations from the study: Among a few donors, roughly 5.5% of naive CD4 clonotypes were found in common.

The V end lost 3 bases, the J end lost 2 bases, and 5 bases lay between the germline ends. Germline V gives CDR1 SGHDN, CDR2 FVKESK. The CDR3 is 12 amino acids. Naive-designated CD8 cells lacked CD45RO, were positively enriched for CCR7, and omitted terminally differentiated effector memory CD45RA+ cells. The donors were all Caucasian adults (living in Nashville, Tennessee). The genomic DNA of each subset was split evenly across several immunoSEQ plates. The method was immunoSEQ multiplex PCR; TCRdb's version includes in-frame clones alone and lacks a portion of them. The sample records hundreds of thousands of clones, 92% being singletons.

This chain links TRBV14 with TRBJ2-7; D uncertain. The receptor was derived from a young man in good health. Sequenced material: naive CD8+ T cells sorted from blood. In nucleotides, the CDR3 is TGTGCCAGCAGCCACTCCCCCTACGAGCAGTACTTC. Protein: CASSHSPYEQYF.